The rows below give T cell receptor beta chains drawn from one sample of a study of cytomegalovirus exposure and HLA in healthy donors. The repertoire was sequenced with immunoSEQ multiplex PCR; TCRdb's copy has only in-frame clones and lacks some. The sample has about 250,000 clones; under 90% are singletons. Sequenced input: PBMCs. Source of these receptors: a girl aged 2 to 10 in good health and CMV-seronegative. The CDR3 runs from the conserved cysteine through the conserved F or W. A D gene is named only where the DNA matches it firmly. Clone size is shown for a subset of rows, as once, few, many or a class of expanded clone.

J gene,V gene,clone size,D gene,CDR3 DNA,CDR3 protein
TRBJ2-5,TRBV2,NA,NA,TGTGCCAGCAGTGACCTTTGGGGCAGGGACCAAGAGACCCAGTACTTC,CASSDLWGRDQETQYF
TRBJ2-2,TRBV5-1,few,NA,TGCGCCAGCAGGGACTTACAGCCCGGGGAGCTGTTTTTT,CASRDLQPGELFF
TRBJ2-5,TRBV28,NA,NA,TGTGCCAGCAGTTTGGGGGGTAGAGAGACCCAGTACTTC,CASSLGGRETQYF
TRBJ1-6,TRBV19,NA,NA,TGTGCCAGTACCCCCAGTATGGATTCACCCCTCCACTTT,CASTPSMDSPLHF
TRBJ2-5,TRBV2,NA,NA,TGTGCCATTTGCACAGGACAAGAGACCCAGTACTTC,CAICTGQETQYF
TRBJ2-1,TRBV7-8,NA,NA,TGTGCCAGCAGCTTAACAGTAGGACTGATCTACAATGAGCAGTTCTTC,CASSLTVGLIYNEQFF
TRBJ2-1,TRBV6-5,NA,NA,TGTGCCAGCAGTAGACTAGAGATGGCTGAGCAGTTCTTC,CASSRLEMAEQFF
TRBJ1-2,TRBV6-1,NA,NA,TGTGCCAGCATCGGCGGCAGGGTGAACTATGGCTACACCTTC,CASIGGRVNYGYTF
TRBJ2-7,TRBV6-5,NA,TRBD1,TGTGCCAGCAGCCACCCCCGGGACAGGGGAAGGGAGCAGTACTTC,CASSHPRDRGREQYF
TRBJ1-1,TRBV11-1,NA,NA,TGTGCCAGCAGCTCCCTAGTGAGCGTTAATTTCTTT,CASSSLVSVNFF
TRBJ2-1,TRBV5-8,NA,NA,TGTGCCAGCAGCTTTGAAGGGGAAGCCTACAATGAGCAGTTCTTC,CASSFEGEAYNEQFF
TRBJ2-2,TRBV9,NA,NA,TGTGCCAGCAGGGCCACAGGGACCGGGGAGCTGTTTTTT,CASRATGTGELFF
TRBJ2-5,TRBV2,once,NA,TGTGCCAGCAGTGAAGCAGCGGGGACCCAGTACTTC,CASSEAAGTQYF
TRBJ2-4,TRBV4-1,NA,TRBD2,TGCGCCAGCAGCCAAGTCTCTAGCGGAGCCAAAAACATTCAGTACTTC,CASSQVSSGAKNIQYF
TRBJ2-2,TRBV9,NA,NA,TGTGCCAGCAGCGTAGTGTCCTACACCGGGGAGCTGTTTTTT,CASSVVSYTGELFF